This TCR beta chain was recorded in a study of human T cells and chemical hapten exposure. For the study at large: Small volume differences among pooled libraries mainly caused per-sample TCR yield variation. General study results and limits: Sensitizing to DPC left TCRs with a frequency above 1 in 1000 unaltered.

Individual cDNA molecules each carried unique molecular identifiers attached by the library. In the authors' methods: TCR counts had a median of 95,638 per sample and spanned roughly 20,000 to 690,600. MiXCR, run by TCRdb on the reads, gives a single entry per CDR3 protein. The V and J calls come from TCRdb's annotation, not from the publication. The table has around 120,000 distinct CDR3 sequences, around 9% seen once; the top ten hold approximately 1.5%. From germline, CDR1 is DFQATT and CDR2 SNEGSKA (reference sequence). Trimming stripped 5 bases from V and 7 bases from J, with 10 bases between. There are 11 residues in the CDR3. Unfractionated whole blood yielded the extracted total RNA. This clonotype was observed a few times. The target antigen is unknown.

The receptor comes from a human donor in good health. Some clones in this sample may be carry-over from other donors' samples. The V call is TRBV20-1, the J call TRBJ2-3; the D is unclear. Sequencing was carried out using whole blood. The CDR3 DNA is TGCAGTGCTTATACATCCAATACGCAGTATTTT. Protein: CSAYTSNTQYF.